A single sample is the source of the 20 T cell receptor beta chains below, sequenced in a study of regulatory T cells in long-lasting Graves disease. Time point of the sample: newly diagnosed GD, antithyroid drugs for less than 3 months. The TCR library was prepared using RNA isolated from PBMCs. Investigators prepared the TCR beta libraries by applying iRepertoire HTBI primers and Arm-PCR of CDR3 regions. Using its own MiXCR run on the multiplex PCR reads, TCRdb lists one record per CDR3 protein. Among 450,000 to 650,000 distinct CDR3 sequences listed, around 15% were seen once. This same sample was also taken into another study, of T cells in Graves' hyperthyroidism and ophthalmopathy.

Sequencing was performed on peripheral blood mononuclear cells (PBMCs), taken at new diagnosis, from a patient treated with antithyroid drugs. Receptors were obtained from a woman aged 40 to 65 with Graves disease.

This clonotype occurred many times. The chain joins TRBV6-1 to TRBJ1-1, with a weak D call TRBD1 (6 bases). Germline assignment: CDR1 MNHNS and CDR2 SASEGT. The germline V and J ends were trimmed by 6 bases and 1 base, with 9 bases remaining between them. The CDR3 extends over 13 amino acids. CDR3: CASRTGSNTEAFF. In nucleotides, the CDR3 is TGTGCCAGCAGGACAGGCTCGAACACTGAAGCTTTCTTT.

The chain combines TRBV2 with TRBJ1-6; 7 bases match TRBD1. CDR1 SNHLY and CDR2 FYNNEI come from the germline V gene. The CDR3 is 14 amino acids. V lost 6 bases to trimming and J lost 9 bases; unmatched junction nucleotides: 8. The CDR3 region is CASSRDSYSSPLHF. For the CDR3, the DNA is TGTGCCAGCAGCCGGGACAGCTATTCTTCACCCCTCCACTTT.

This clonotype has only a few counts. This sequence joins TRBV19 and TRBJ1-5, with D perhaps matching TRBD1 (6 bases). Germline values: CDR1 LNHDA, CDR2 SQIVND (reference sequence). CDR3 size: 15 residues. The V end lost 7 bases, the J end lost 5 bases, and 18 bases lay between the germline ends. In DNA, the CDR3 is TGTGCCAGTAATAGGCCAGGGACAAATGATCAGCCCCAGCATTTT. As protein: CASNRPGTNDQPQHF.

This clonotype has a count of ten or more. V and J are TRBV7-8 and TRBJ2-7; the D gene is possibly TRBD2 (5 bases). The germline CDR1 and CDR2 sequences are SGHVS and FQNEAQ. The CDR3 has 16 residues. V shed 3 bases and J shed 6 bases, with 21 bases lying between them. DNA of the CDR3: TGTGCCAGCAGCTTCACTCTCCCGGGGAATGTACTCGAGCAGTACTTC. Its protein product is CASSFTLPGNVLEQYF.

This clonotype was found a few times. Since a much larger clone is just one base distant, this may be a read error. The CDR3 protein is CASSGDSWGTQYF. CDR3 nucleotide sequence: TGTGCCAGCAGTGGGGACTCCTGGGGGACCCAGTACTTC. The chain employs TRBV2 and TRBJ2-5, with a possible D match to TRBD2 (6 bases). From germline, CDR1 is SNHLY and CDR2 FYNNEI. This CDR3 contains 13 residues. The ends were cut back, 4 bases at V and 7 bases at J, with 13 bases in the middle. The entire variable domain, with the rest obtained from reference TRBV2 and TRBJ2-5, is as follows: EPEVTQTPSHQVTQMGQEVILRCVPISNHLYFYWYRQILGQKVEFLVSFYNNEISEKSEIFDDQFSVERPDGSNFTLKIRSTKLEDSAMYFCASSGDSWGTQYFGPGTRLLVL.

In regard to this clonotype: A single base separates this from a much larger clone, so it may be a read error. V and J are TRBV7-9 and TRBJ2-2; a weak D match, TRBD1 (5 bases). The CDR3 length is 13 residues. Trimming removed 6 bases at V and 5 bases at J, with 10 bases between. CDR1 is SEHNR and CDR2 is FQNEAQ in the germline V gene (reference sequence). Here the CDR3 DNA reads TGTGCCAGCAGAGAAGGGGTTACCGGGGAGCTGTTTTTT. Its translation is CASREGVTGELFF.

A few counts support this clonotype. This chain connects TRBV6-1 to TRBJ1-6; D ambiguous. In germline, CDR1 is MNHNS, CDR2 SASEGT. Trimming cost V 7 bases and J 10 bases, with 14 bases left between them. The CDR3 spans 13 residues. CDR3 nucleotides: TGTGCCAGCATACTCGGATCGGGATCACCCCTCCACTTT. Translation gives CASILGSGSPLHF.

At least ten counts were recorded for this clonotype. V gene TRBV28 combines with J gene TRBJ1-1; 7 positions agree with TRBD1. Germline V gene data show CDR1 as MDHEN and CDR2 as SYDVKM. CDR3 length: 14 residues. J gave up 0 bases and V 5 bases, and 3 bases lay outside the gene matches. As DNA, the CDR3 is TGTGCCAGCAGTCGACAGGGCCTGAACACTGAAGCTTTCTTT. Translating gives CASSRQGLNTEAFF. The full variable domain, its missing parts supplied by reference TRBV28 and TRBJ1-1, is DVKVTQSSRYLVKRTGEKVFLECVQDMDHENMFWYRQDPGLGLRLIYFSYDVKMKEKGDIPEGYSVSREKKERFSLILESASTNQTSMYLCASSRQGLNTEAFFGQGTRLTVV.

Worth noting for this clonotype: A much bigger clone sits one base away, suggesting this may be a read error. V gene TRBV28 combines with J gene TRBJ2-1; D possibly corresponds to TRBD1 (6 bases). The CDR3 totals 12 residues. Germline V gene sequence: CDR1 MDHEN, CDR2 SYDVKM. CDR3 region: CACSATGNEQFF. The CDR3 nucleotides are TGTGCCTGCAGTGCAACAGGGAACGAGCAGTTCTTC.

The V gene is TRBV19, the J gene TRBJ2-7; weak D call: TRBD2 (5 bases). The V and J ends lost 6 bases and 7 bases respectively, with 16 bases between them. The CDR3 spans 13 residues. Germline V lookup: CDR1 LNHDA, CDR2 SQIVND (reference sequence). CDR3 nucleotides: TGTGCCAGTAGCCCAGCGGTGGGATGGGAGCAGTACTTC. It yields the protein CASSPAVGWEQYF. The complete variable domain, with remaining parts taken from reference TRBV19 and TRBJ2-7, reads DGGITQSPKYLFRKEGQNVTLSCEQNLNHDAMYWYRQDPGQGLRLIYYSQIVNDFQKGDIAEGYSVSREKKESFPLTVTSAQKNPTAFYLCASSPAVGWEQYFGPGTRLTVT.

V gene TRBV19 combines with J gene TRBJ1-1, with TRBD1 matching 8 bases. Germline V CDR1 and CDR2: LNHDA, SQIVND (reference sequence). J gave up 4 bases and V 8 bases, and 15 bases lay outside the gene matches. This CDR3 has 16 residues. The CDR3 here is CASFPTRTGTSTEAFF. CDR3 sequence (DNA): TGTGCCAGTTTTCCCACCCGGACAGGGACGAGCACTGAAGCTTTCTTT.

The gene calls are TRBV12-3 or TRBV12-4 and TRBJ2-2; 7 nucleotides line up with TRBD2. The CDR3 consists of 20 residues. V lost 5 bases to trimming and J lost 2 bases; unmatched junction nucleotides: 20. Here the CDR3 DNA reads TGTGCCAGCAGTCCTCGAGGAGCGGGGACGTCGTACTCTAACACCGGGGAGCTGTTTTTT. Its translation is CASSPRGAGTSYSNTGELFF.

A few counts support this clonotype. This may be a read error, as it is one base from a much larger clone. The V and J genes are TRBV11-2 and TRBJ1-6, with 8 bases identical to TRBD1. Germline assignment: CDR1 SGHAT and CDR2 FQNNGV. The CDR3 has 15 residues. The CDR3 here is CVSSLSVGTGSPLHF. For the CDR3, the DNA is TGTGTCAGCAGCCTTAGTGTTGGGACAGGATCACCCCTCCACTTT.

This clonotype was detected a few times. One end of the junction does not line up with germline, which may come from a read error. This sequence joins TRBV29-1 and TRBJ2-1; D is possibly TRBD1 (5 bases). The CDR3 runs 15 residues. Germline CDR1 SQVTM, CDR2 ANQGSEA. Here the CDR3 DNA reads TGCGGCGTTACTACCTACAGGCTTGGCCCGTTGGAGCAGTTCTTC. Translating it yields CGVTTYRLGPLEQFF.

The chain carries TRBV2 and TRBJ1-5; TRBD1 matches 7 bases. Looked up from germline, CDR1 is SNHLY and CDR2 is FYNNEI. Trimming took 5 bases from V and 0 from J; bases not matched to a gene: 7. The CDR3 has 16 residues. The CDR3 is CASSYSGQHSNQPQHF. The CDR3, as DNA: TGTGCCAGCAGTTACTCGGGACAGCATAGCAATCAGCCCCAGCATTTT.

V gene TRBV6-2 or TRBV6-3 combines with J gene TRBJ2-5; TRBD1 agrees at 7 bases. The CDR3 is 14 residues long. Unmatched junction bases numbered 2, after V lost 1 base and J lost 3 bases. Germline assignment: CDR1 MNHEY and CDR2 SVGEGT. The CDR3: CASSYLGQKETQYF. CDR3 sequence (DNA): TGTGCCAGCAGTTACTTGGGACAGAAAGAGACCCAGTACTTC.

This clonotype was recorded a few times. The gene calls are TRBV28 and TRBJ1-5; possibly TRBD1 for D (5 bases). Germline V gene lookup returns CDR1 MDHEN and CDR2 SYDVKM. V dropped 2 bases and J dropped 7 bases, with 12 bases sitting between them. The CDR3 is 14 amino acids. The CDR3 region is CASSLGGYLQPQHF. The DNA of the CDR3 is TGTGCCAGCAGTTTAGGGGGGTACCTACAGCCCCAGCATTTT.

This clonotype has ten or more counts. The CDR3 nucleotides read TGTGCCAGCAGCCGCGGGGGCAGGGAGGATGGCTACACCTTC. Translated: CASSRGGREDGYTF. The chain joins TRBV5-5 to TRBJ1-2; D possibly corresponds to TRBD1 (6 bases). V lost 4 bases, J lost 6 bases, and 16 bases lay in between. There are 14 residues in the CDR3. CDR1 SGHKS and CDR2 YYEKEE come from the germline V gene (reference sequence).

This clonotype showed up many times. CDR3 DNA: TGTGCCAGCAGCCCCCTCCATACTAGCGGGGGCACAGATACGCAGTATTTT. This gives the protein CASSPLHTSGGTDTQYF. The rearrangement joins TRBV13 to TRBJ2-3; 10 positions match TRBD2. V lost 5 bases to trimming and J lost 1 base; unmatched junction nucleotides: 9. Per the germline V gene, CDR1 is PRHDT and CDR2 is FYEKMQ (reference sequence). The CDR3 length is 17 residues.

V is TRBV14 and J is TRBJ2-4; either TRBD1 or TRBD2 may supply D (5 bases each). The germline V gene encodes CDR1 SGHDN and CDR2 FVKESK. The CDR3 totals 17 residues. V was cut by 1 base and J by 1 base, with 14 bases left in between. The CDR3 region has the DNA TGTGCCAGCAGCCAAGCGGGCCTGGGGGAGGCCAAAAACATTCAGTACTTC. Protein sequence: CASSQAGLGEAKNIQYF.